Reported below is one T cell receptor (beta chain). Looked up from germline, CDR1 is LNHDA and CDR2 is SQIVND (reference sequence). The CDR3 is 15 amino acids. The J segment lost 0 bases and the V segment lost 5 bases, leaving 6 bases of the junction unmatched. The data derive from a study of cytomegalovirus exposure and HLA in healthy donors. Researchers ran the PCR with 60 Vbeta and 13 Jbeta primers. This table comes from immunoSEQ multiplex PCR, and its TCRdb copy is limited to in-frame clones, with some not included. The sample records 120,000 or so clones, 79% being singletons. The source is a man aged 30 to 45 in good health and CMV-seropositive. The sequenced sample consisted of PBMCs. The gene calls are TRBV19 and TRBJ2-7, with TRBD1 identical over 8 bases. For the CDR3, the DNA is TGTGCCAGTAGTCCTGGACAGGGCCCCTCCTACGAGCAGTACTTC. Translating gives CASSPGQGPSYEQYF.